Reported below is one T cell receptor (beta chain). Original data processing: Amplification of reference gene primers was used by the study to estimate nucleated cell counts. The data were produced by immunoSEQ multiplex PCR, yet TCRdb's version contains in-frame clones alone and is incomplete. V, J and clone size derive from that table, while D and trimming were established from the DNA sequence. The sample comprises approximately 490,000 clones, approximately 86% of which are singletons, and 8% to 9.5% rests with the top ten. The CDR3 consists of 15 residues. V was shortened by 4 bases and J by 0 bases, with 12 bases between the two germline ends. Germline CDR1 and CDR2: SGHRS and YFSETQ. This sample was included in a study of blood T cell repertoires in COVID-19. Cohort placement rested on clinical history that participants reported themselves. Cohort 3 recovered donors had two negative PCRs, clearance, or symptom resolution.

The TCR was taken from a woman aged 60-70 years who had recovered from COVID-19. V usage is TRBV5-1 and J usage is TRBJ2-3; weak D call: TRBD2 (5 bases). Sequencing was performed on PBMCs or T cells enriched from blood (not recorded which). CDR3 residues: CASSPGVLSTDTQYF. For the CDR3, the DNA is TGCGCCAGCAGCCCCGGGGTACTCAGCACAGATACGCAGTATTTT.